This T cell receptor beta chain appears in the sequencing data of a study of blood T cell repertoires in COVID-19. The wider study: The United States, Italy and Spain were the sources of the acute and convalescent COVID-19 samples.

As handled by the study authors: For nucleated cells, counts were estimated from reference gene primer amplification. Repertoires were generated with immunoSEQ multiplex PCR, while TCRdb's copy carries only in-frame clones and drops some. D and trimming come from the DNA, and the V and J calls and clone size come from that table. This sample has under 250,000 clones; 80% to 90% occur once, and the top ten carry 2.9%. CDR1 is SGHAT, CDR2 FQNNGV, per germline. The CDR3 runs to 12 residues. The V gene lost 5 bases and the J gene lost 5 bases, with 10 bases spanning the gap. The sequence derives from a man in his fifties with active or convalescent COVID-19. Sequencing was carried out using peripheral blood. The chain recombines TRBV11-2 with TRBJ2-7, with D uncertain. The DNA for the CDR3 is TGTGCCAGCAGCCACCTGGGCAACGAGCAGTACTTC. It is translated as CASSHLGNEQYF.